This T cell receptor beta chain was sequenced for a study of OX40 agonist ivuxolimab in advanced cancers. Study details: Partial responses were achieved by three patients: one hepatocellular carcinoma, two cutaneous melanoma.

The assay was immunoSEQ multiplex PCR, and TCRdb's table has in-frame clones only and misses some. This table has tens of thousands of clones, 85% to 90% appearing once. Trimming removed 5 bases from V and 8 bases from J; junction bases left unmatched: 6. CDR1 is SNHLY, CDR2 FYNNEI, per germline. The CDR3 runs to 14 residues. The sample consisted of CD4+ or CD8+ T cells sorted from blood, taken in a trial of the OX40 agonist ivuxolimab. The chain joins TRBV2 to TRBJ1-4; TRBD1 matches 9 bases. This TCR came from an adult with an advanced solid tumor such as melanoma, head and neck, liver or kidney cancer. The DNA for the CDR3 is TGTGCCAGCAGTCGGGGACAGGGTCTGGAAAAACTGTTTTTT. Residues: CASSRGQGLEKLFF.